These 23 T cell receptor beta chains originate from one sample sequenced in a study of shared clonotypes between healthy human individuals. TCRdb keeps only in-frame clones here, not all; method: immunoSEQ multiplex PCR. The sample has over 2 million clones, less than 95% seen once. CD45RO-negative cells were positively selected for CCR7, leaving out terminally differentiated effector memory CD45RA+ cells. Sequences were obtained from naive CD8+ T cells sorted from blood. The receptor set was obtained from a man between 18 and 35 years old in good health.

This clone was picked up one time. This chain joins TRBV19 and TRBJ1-1; D gene ambiguous. The CDR3 totals 14 residues. Deletions cut 1 base from V and 8 bases from J, with 14 bases between. Germline-derived CDR1 and CDR2 are LNHDA and SQIVND (reference sequence). CDR3 protein: CASSIAWQTKEAFF. The CDR3 DNA reads TGTGCCAGTAGTATAGCGTGGCAGACCAAAGAAGCTTTCTTT.

The chain couples TRBV5-6 to TRBJ2-1; 9 nucleotides match TRBD2. The V segment lost 1 base and the J segment 2 bases; nucleotides outside the gene matches: 7. The CDR3 is 17 amino acids. Looked up from germline, CDR1 is SGHDT and CDR2 is YYEEEE. CDR3 sequence (DNA): TGTGCCAGCAGCTTGAACGGGCGGGAGGGTACCTACAATGAGCAGTTCTTC. Protein: CASSLNGREGTYNEQFF. The full variable domain, with the rest looked up from reference TRBV5-6 and TRBJ2-1, is DAGVTQSPTHLIKTRGQQVTLRCSPKSGHDTVSWYQQALGQGPQFIFQYYEEEERQRGNFPDRFSGHQFPNYSSELNVNALLLGDSALYLCASSLNGREGTYNEQFFGPGTRLTVL.

The genes are TRBV28 and TRBJ2-3; tentatively, D is TRBD1 (6 bases). V lost 6 bases to trimming and J lost 4 bases, with 14 bases between them. This CDR3 has 14 residues. Germline CDR1 and CDR2: MDHEN and SYDVKM. The CDR3 DNA reads as TGTGCCAGCAGCCAGGACAGTTGGGCAGATACGCAGTATTTT. Protein product: CASSQDSWADTQYF.

The chain is built from TRBV27 and TRBJ1-1; D is possibly TRBD1 (5 bases). The CDR3 is made up of 15 amino acids. The germline gives CDR1 MNHEY, CDR2 SMNVEV (reference sequence). Trimming pared 4 bases from V and 0 bases from J, leaving 12 bases between. The CDR3 sequence: CASSYKGLMNTEAFF. CDR3 in DNA: TGTGCCAGCAGTTACAAGGGGCTCATGAACACTGAAGCTTTCTTT.

V and J are TRBV28 and TRBJ2-3; no clear D. V was cut by 5 bases and J by 0 bases, with 12 bases left in between. The CDR3 totals 15 residues. Germline V gene sequence: CDR1 MDHEN, CDR2 SYDVKM. CDR3 region: CASSGFDFSTDTQYF. CDR3 nucleotides: TGTGCCAGCAGTGGGTTTGACTTTAGCACAGATACGCAGTATTTT.

The V call is TRBV6-1, the J call TRBJ1-2; D perhaps matches TRBD1 (5 bases). This CDR3 is 13 amino acids long. The germline V and J ends were trimmed by 6 bases and 8 bases, with 16 bases remaining between them. Germline V CDR1 and CDR2: MNHNS, SASEGT. In nucleotides, the CDR3 is TGTGCCAGCAGGGAGGGGAGGGGTAACGGCTACACCTTC. It codes for CASREGRGNGYTF.

V gene TRBV29-1 combines with J gene TRBJ2-7; 10 nucleotides agree with TRBD1. The V gene end was trimmed by 4 bases and the J gene end by 3 bases; junction bases not matched to a gene: 6. CDR1 is SQVTM, CDR2 ANQGSEA, per germline. This CDR3 comprises 14 residues. In nucleotides, the CDR3 is TGCAGCGTTGGAGGACAGGGGGGGATCTACGAGCAGTACTTC. It codes for CSVGGQGGIYEQYF.

The chain recombines TRBV5-1 with TRBJ1-1, with D hard to call. The CDR3 is made up of 13 amino acids. Germline CDR1 is SGHRS and CDR2 is YFSETQ. V was shortened by 0 bases and J by 10 bases, with 13 bases between the two germline ends. The CDR3 sequence: CASSLGGRVGAFF. CDR3 nucleotide sequence: TGCGCCAGCAGCTTGGGAGGGAGGGTCGGAGCTTTCTTT.

The chain uses TRBV27 and TRBJ2-1, with D possibly being TRBD1 or TRBD2 (5 bases each). The CDR3 sequence is 13 residues long. V lost 4 bases and J lost 9, with 13 bases in between. The germline CDR1 and CDR2 sequences are MNHEY and SMNVEV (reference sequence). The CDR3 sequence is CASSWDRFSEQFF. DNA for the CDR3: TGTGCCAGCAGTTGGGACCGCTTTAGTGAGCAGTTCTTC.

This clone came up once. The rearrangement joins TRBV30 to TRBJ2-7; D is unresolved. Per the germline V gene, CDR1 is GTSNPN and CDR2 is SVGIG (reference sequence). The CDR3 has 14 amino acids. With 0 bases removed from V and 4 bases from J, the gap between germline ends came to 13 bases. The CDR3 is CAWSVPYHSYEQYF. In DNA form, the CDR3 reads TGTGCCTGGAGTGTACCCTACCACTCTTACGAGCAGTACTTC. The entire variable domain, with the rest obtained from reference TRBV30 and TRBJ2-7, is as follows: SQTIHQWPATLVQPVGSPLSLECTVEGTSNPNLYWYRQAAGRGLQLLFYSVGIGQISSEVPQNLSASRPQDRQFILSSKKLLLSDSGFYLCAWSVPYHSYEQYFGPGTRLTVT.

This chain uses TRBV27 with TRBJ2-3, with 9 bases matching TRBD1. Germline-derived CDR1 and CDR2 are MNHEY and SMNVEV (reference sequence). The CDR3 runs 15 residues. The J segment lost 5 bases and the V segment lost 0 bases, leaving 3 bases of the junction unmatched. The CDR3 protein is CASSLSQGARDTQYF. CDR3 in DNA: TGTGCCAGCAGTTTATCACAGGGGGCTAGAGATACGCAGTATTTT.

With regard to this clone: In the same sample, other DNA sequences code for this CDR3. The V gene is TRBV4-3, the J gene TRBJ1-2; D is undetermined. Between the trimmed V and J ends, which lost 3 bases and 5 bases, there was a span of 7 bases. The CDR3 is 12 amino acids. In germline, CDR1 is LGHNA, CDR2 YSLEER. CDR3 sequence reads: CASSQVGYGYTF. The CDR3 coding sequence is TGCGCCAGCAGCCAGGTTGGTTATGGCTACACCTTC.

This chain links TRBV4-3 with TRBJ1-1; D perhaps matches TRBD1 (6 bases). The germline V gene encodes CDR1 LGHNA and CDR2 YSLEER. This CDR3 contains 15 residues. V lost 1 base and J 7 bases, leaving 16 bases between the germline ends. The CDR3 is CASSQASGAANEAFF. The DNA of the CDR3 is TGCGCCAGCAGCCAAGCCTCGGGGGCTGCAAATGAAGCTTTCTTT.

The chain recombines TRBV10-2 with TRBJ2-7; 11 bases agree with TRBD2. J lost 3 bases, V lost 10 bases, and 8 bases had no gene match. The V gene's germline CDR1 is WSHSY and CDR2 SAAADI. The CDR3 is made up of 14 amino acids. For the CDR3, the DNA is TGCGCCACCGCACTAGCGGGAGATCTCTACGAGCAGTACTTC. Its translation: CATALAGDLYEQYF.

V gene TRBV4-3 combines with J gene TRBJ2-7, with 11 nucleotides matching TRBD2. The CDR3 loop spans 18 amino acids. Germline CDR1 and CDR2: LGHNA and YSLEER. Unmatched junction bases numbered 7, after V lost 0 bases and J lost 0 bases. The CDR3 DNA is TGCGCCAGCAGCCAAGATCCCCCTGGGACTAGCGGCTCCTACGAGCAGTACTTC. Translated: CASSQDPPGTSGSYEQYF.

The chain is built from TRBV4-1 and TRBJ1-3; D gene uncertain. Germline CDR1 is MGHRA and CDR2 is YSYEKL. Trimming took 2 bases from V and 0 from J, leaving 8 bases between them. The CDR3 length is 15 residues. CDR3 nucleotide sequence: TGCGCCAGCAGCCAAAAACGTTTCTCTGGAAACACCATATATTTT. This encodes CASSQKRFSGNTIYF.

The chain links TRBV9 to TRBJ1-1, with no clear D. V was pared by 0 bases and J by 8 bases, with 11 bases between. The CDR3 has 13 amino acids. The germline V gene encodes CDR1 SGDLS and CDR2 YYNGEE. The CDR3 protein is CASSVGDFSEAFF. The DNA for the CDR3 is TGTGCCAGCAGCGTAGGTGACTTTTCAGAAGCTTTCTTT.

This clone was found once. CDR3 protein: CASSADNAETQYF. CDR3 coding DNA: TGTGCCAGCAGTGCGGACAACGCGGAGACCCAGTACTTC. The V call is TRBV9, the J call TRBJ2-5; D may be TRBD1 (5 bases). Germline CDR1 reads SGDLS; CDR2 reads YYNGEE. Trimming removed 5 bases at V and 5 bases at J, with 13 bases between. The CDR3 extends over 13 amino acids. Full variable domain (missing parts from reference TRBV9 and TRBJ2-5): DSGVTQTPKHLITATGQRVTLRCSPRSGDLSVYWYQQSLDQGLQFLIQYYNGEERAKGNILERFSAQQFPDLHSELNLSSLELGDSALYFCASSADNAETQYFGPGTRLLVL.

This sequence joins TRBV6-8 and TRBJ1-2; the match to TRBD1 covers 12 bases. The CDR3 consists of 18 residues. Germline loops: CDR1 MNHGY, CDR2 SAAAGT. V shed 3 bases and J 4 bases; nucleotides not matched to a gene: 12. CDR3: CASSYRFIGTGGFYGYTF. As DNA, the CDR3 is TGTGCCAGCAGTTATCGCTTTATAGGGACAGGGGGCTTCTATGGCTACACCTTC.

Only one count was recorded for this clone. The rearrangement links TRBV7-3 to TRBJ2-5; TRBD2 matches 9 bases. The CDR3 consists of 16 residues. The V gene end was trimmed by 2 bases and the J gene end by 5 bases; junction bases not matched to a gene: 9. Germline V CDR1 and CDR2: SGHTA, FQGTGA. CDR3 in amino acids: CASSLVSAGGRETQYF. For the CDR3, the DNA is TGTGCCAGCAGCTTAGTATCGGCGGGAGGGCGGGAGACCCAGTACTTC.

This clone showed up just once. The chain couples TRBV29-1 to TRBJ2-1; 9 nucleotides align to TRBD1. Germline values: CDR1 SQVTM, CDR2 ANQGSEA. The V segment lost 7 bases and the J segment 5 bases; nucleotides outside the gene matches: 6. The CDR3 is 13 amino acids. CDR3 coding DNA: TGCAGCGCCGGGACAGGGAACAACAATGAGCAGTTCTTC. Translating gives CSAGTGNNNEQFF.

V is TRBV4-1 and J is TRBJ1-4; TRBD1 agrees at 7 bases. V lost 2 bases to trimming and J lost 0 bases; unmatched junction nucleotides: 15. The V gene's germline CDR1 is MGHRA and CDR2 YSYEKL. The CDR3 is 20 residues long. CDR3 coding DNA: TGCGCCAGCAGCCAATACCCCCCAGGGGGAAGGGGGGCAACTAATGAAAAACTGTTTTTT. Encoded protein: CASSQYPPGGRGATNEKLFF.

With respect to this clone: The same CDR3 arises from other DNA sequences in this sample as well. The V and J genes are TRBV27 and TRBJ1-5; D is perhaps TRBD1 (5 bases). The V end was cut by 3 bases, the J end by 4 bases, with 13 bases between. The CDR3 totals 15 residues. From germline, CDR1 is MNHEY and CDR2 SMNVEV (reference sequence). The CDR3 DNA reads TGTGCCAGCAGTTTGTCGACGGGGGGGAATCAGCCCCAGCATTTT. It specifies CASSLSTGGNQPQHF.